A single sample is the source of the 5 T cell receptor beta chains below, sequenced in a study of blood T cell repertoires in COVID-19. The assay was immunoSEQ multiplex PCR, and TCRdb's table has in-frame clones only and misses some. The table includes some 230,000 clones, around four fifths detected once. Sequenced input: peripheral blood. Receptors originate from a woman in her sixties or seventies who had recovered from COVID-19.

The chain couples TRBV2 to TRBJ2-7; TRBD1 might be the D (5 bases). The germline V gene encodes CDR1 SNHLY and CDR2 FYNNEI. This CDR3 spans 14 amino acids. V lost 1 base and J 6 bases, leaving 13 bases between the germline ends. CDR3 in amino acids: CASSEVTGSREQYF. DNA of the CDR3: TGTGCCAGCAGTGAAGTCACAGGATCCCGCGAGCAGTACTTC.

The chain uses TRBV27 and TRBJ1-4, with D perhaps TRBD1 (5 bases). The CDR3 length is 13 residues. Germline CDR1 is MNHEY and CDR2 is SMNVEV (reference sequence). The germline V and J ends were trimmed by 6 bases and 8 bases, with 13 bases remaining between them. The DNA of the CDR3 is TGTGCCAGCAGAGAGGTGGGGGGGGAAAAACTGTTTTTT. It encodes CASREVGGEKLFF.

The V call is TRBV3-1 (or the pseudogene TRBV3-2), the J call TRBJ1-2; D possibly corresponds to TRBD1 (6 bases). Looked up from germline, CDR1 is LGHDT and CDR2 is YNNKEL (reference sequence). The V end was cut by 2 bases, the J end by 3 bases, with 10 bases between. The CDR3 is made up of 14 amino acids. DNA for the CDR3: TGTGCCAGCAGCCAACCAGGGGACCACTATGGCTACACCTTC. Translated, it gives CASSQPGDHYGYTF.

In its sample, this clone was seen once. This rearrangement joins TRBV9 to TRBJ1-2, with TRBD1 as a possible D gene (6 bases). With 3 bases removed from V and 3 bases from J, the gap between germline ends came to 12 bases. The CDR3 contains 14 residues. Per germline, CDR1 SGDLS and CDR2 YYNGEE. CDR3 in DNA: TGTGCCAGCAGCGCGGACAGTAACGACTATGGCTACACCTTC. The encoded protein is CASSADSNDYGYTF.

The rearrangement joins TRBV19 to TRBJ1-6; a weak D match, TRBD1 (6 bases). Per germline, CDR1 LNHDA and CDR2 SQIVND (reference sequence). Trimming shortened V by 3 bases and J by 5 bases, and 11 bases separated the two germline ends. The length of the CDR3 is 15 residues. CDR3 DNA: TGTGCCAGTAGTATTAAGTCAGGGGATAATTCACCCCTCCACTTT. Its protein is CASSIKSGDNSPLHF.